This TCR beta chain came from a study of T cell changes during pregnancy in multiple sclerosis. The CDR3 runs 15 residues. Trimming pared 1 base from V and 6 bases from J, leaving 16 bases between. Germline CDR1 GTSNPN, CDR2 SVGIG (reference sequence). This table comes from immunoSEQ multiplex PCR, and its TCRdb copy is limited to in-frame clones, with some not included. The sample lists approximately 130,000 clones; about 95% were seen once. The receptor was isolated from a female donor with multiple sclerosis, enrolled in a pregnancy study. The sequencing used peripheral blood, collected after pregnancy. The rearrangement links TRBV30 to TRBJ2-1; a weak D match, TRBD1 (6 bases). This CDR3 is CAWSGRRGSGNEQFF. In nucleotides, the CDR3 is TGTGCCTGGAGTGGCCGCAGGGGTTCTGGCAATGAGCAGTTCTTC.